A selection of T cell receptor beta chains follows, all from one sample in a study of blood T cell repertoires in COVID-19. The repertoire was sequenced with immunoSEQ multiplex PCR; TCRdb's copy has only in-frame clones and lacks some. Counted here are about 360,000 clones, 87% occurring once; the ten biggest clones make up 1.3%. Sequenced: PBMCs or T cells enriched from blood (not recorded which). The origin of the receptors is a man aged 25 to 40 who had recovered from COVID-19. Both conserved end residues are part of each CDR3. Each record gives: V gene, D gene, J gene, clone size, CDR3 protein, CDR3 DNA. D genes are given only for firm matches. Size is omitted from some rows. Given values are once, few, many or a class for expanded clones.

>TRBV29-1|-|TRBJ1-1|-
CSAHQGPEAFF
TGCAGCGCGCATCAGGGGCCGGAAGCTTTCTTT
>TRBV18|-|TRBJ1-2|few
CASSGQFADYGYTF
TGTGCCAGCTCAGGGCAGTTTGCCGACTATGGCTACACCTTC
>TRBV5-1|TRBD1|TRBJ2-7|-
CASSQTPGQGAYEQYF
TGCGCCAGCAGCCAAACGCCGGGACAGGGAGCCTACGAGCAGTACTTC
>TRBV6-5|TRBD1|TRBJ1-1|-
CASNPDRRTEAFF
TGTGCCAGCAACCCGGACAGGAGGACTGAAGCTTTCTTT
>TRBV10-2|-|TRBJ2-3|-
CASSRLKNTQYF
TGCGCCAGCAGCAGACTCAAGAATACGCAGTATTTT
>TRBV6-5|TRBD1|TRBJ2-7|-
CASSSGTGLKQYF
TGTGCCAGCAGTTCTGGGACAGGACTAAAGCAGTACTTC
>TRBV7-9|TRBD1|TRBJ2-5|-
CASSPPMRGRRETQYF
TGTGCCAGCAGCCCACCAATGAGGGGGCGCAGAGAGACCCAGTACTTC
>TRBV11-3|-|TRBJ2-2|-
CASSSLVGPNTGELFF
TGTGCCAGCAGCTCCCTAGTGGGGCCCAACACCGGGGAGCTGTTTTTT
>TRBV9|TRBD2|TRBJ2-1|-
CASSAHSGVDYNEQFF
TGTGCCAGCAGCGCCCATAGCGGGGTTGACTACAATGAGCAGTTCTTC
>TRBV12-5|-|TRBJ1-2|-
CASGLAPDASRGGYTF
TGTGCTAGTGGTTTGGCCCCGGACGCGAGCAGGGGTGGCTACACCTTC
>TRBV7-2|-|TRBJ1-1|-
CASSQDWNTEAFF
TGTGCCAGCAGCCAGGACTGGAACACTGAAGCTTTCTTT
>TRBV11-3|-|TRBJ2-2|-
CASSLAGGEVGELFF
TGTGCCAGCAGCTTAGCGGGGGGCGAGGTCGGGGAGCTGTTTTTT
>TRBV5-5|TRBD1|TRBJ1-2|-
CASSLGQGKEYGYTF
TGTGCCAGCAGCTTGGGACAGGGGAAGGAGTATGGCTACACCTTC
>TRBV14|-|TRBJ1-2|-
CASSGGSLLNGYTF
TGTGCCAGCAGCGGAGGGAGTCTTCTGAATGGCTACACCTTC
>TRBV7-2|TRBD1|TRBJ2-7|-
CASSLVQGSSYEQYF
TGTGCCAGCAGCTTAGTACAGGGGAGCTCCTACGAGCAGTACTTC
>TRBV2|-|TRBJ1-2|-
CASIGRGRGYTF
TGTGCCAGCATAGGGCGGGGGAGAGGCTACACCTTC
>TRBV9|TRBD1|TRBJ1-2|-
CASSPVTGGGGGYTF
TGTGCCAGCAGCCCGGTGACAGGGGGCGGCGGTGGCTACACCTTC